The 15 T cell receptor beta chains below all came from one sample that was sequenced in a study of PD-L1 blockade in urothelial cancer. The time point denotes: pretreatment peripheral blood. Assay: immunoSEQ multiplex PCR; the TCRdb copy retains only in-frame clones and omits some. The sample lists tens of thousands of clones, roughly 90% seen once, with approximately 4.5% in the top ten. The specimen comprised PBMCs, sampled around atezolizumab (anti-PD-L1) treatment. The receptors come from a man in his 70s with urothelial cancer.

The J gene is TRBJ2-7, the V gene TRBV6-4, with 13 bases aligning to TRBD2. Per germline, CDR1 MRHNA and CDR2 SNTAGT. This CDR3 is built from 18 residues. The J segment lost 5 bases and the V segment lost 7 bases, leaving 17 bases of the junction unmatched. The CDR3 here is CASIDHLNLGLAGDEQYF. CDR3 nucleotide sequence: TGTGCCAGCATTGATCACCTAAACCTCGGACTAGCGGGAGACGAGCAGTACTTC.

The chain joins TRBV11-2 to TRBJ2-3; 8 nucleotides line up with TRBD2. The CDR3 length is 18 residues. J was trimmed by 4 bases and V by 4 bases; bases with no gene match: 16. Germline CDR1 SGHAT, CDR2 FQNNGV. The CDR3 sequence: CASSSQSQLAVFSDTQYF. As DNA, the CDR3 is TGTGCCAGCAGCTCCCAAAGTCAACTAGCGGTCTTTTCAGATACGCAGTATTTT.

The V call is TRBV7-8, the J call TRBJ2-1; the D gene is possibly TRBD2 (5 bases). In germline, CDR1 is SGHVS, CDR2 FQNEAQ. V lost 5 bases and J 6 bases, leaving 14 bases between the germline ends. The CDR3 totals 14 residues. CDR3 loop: CASSPTRLTNEQFF. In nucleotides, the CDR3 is TGTGCCAGCAGCCCAACGAGACTAACCAATGAGCAGTTCTTC.

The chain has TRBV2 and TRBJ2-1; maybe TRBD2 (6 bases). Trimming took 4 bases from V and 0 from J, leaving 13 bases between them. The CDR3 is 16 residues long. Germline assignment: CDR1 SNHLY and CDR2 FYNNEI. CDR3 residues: CASSGLAPSSYNEQFF. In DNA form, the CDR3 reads TGTGCCAGCAGTGGGCTAGCGCCGAGCTCCTACAATGAGCAGTTCTTC.

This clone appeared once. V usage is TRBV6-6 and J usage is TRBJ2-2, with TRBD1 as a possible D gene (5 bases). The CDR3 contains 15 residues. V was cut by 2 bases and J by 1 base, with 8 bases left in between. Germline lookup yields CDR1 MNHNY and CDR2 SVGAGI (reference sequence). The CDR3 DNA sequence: TGTGCCAGCAGTTACGGGCAGGGGAACACCGGGGAGCTGTTTTTT. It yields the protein CASSYGQGNTGELFF.

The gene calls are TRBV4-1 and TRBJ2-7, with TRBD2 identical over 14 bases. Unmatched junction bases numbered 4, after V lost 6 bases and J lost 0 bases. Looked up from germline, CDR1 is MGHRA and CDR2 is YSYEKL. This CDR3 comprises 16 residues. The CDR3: CASREGTSGSSYEQYF. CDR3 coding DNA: TGCGCCAGCAGGGAGGGGACTAGCGGGAGCTCCTACGAGCAGTACTTC.

CDR3 nucleotide sequence: TGCGCCAGCGATCAGGACAGGTACACAGATACGCAGTATTTT. Translated: CASDQDRYTDTQYF. This chain joins TRBV4-1 and TRBJ2-3, with 7 bases identical to TRBD1. Germline CDR1 is MGHRA and CDR2 is YSYEKL. The CDR3 contains 14 residues. V gave up 8 bases and J gave up 2 bases; unmatched junction bases: 7.

The DNA of the CDR3 is TGTGCCAGCTCGATAACCGGGACAGCCTACGAGCAGTACTTC. This encodes CASSITGTAYEQYF. The rearrangement links TRBV18 to TRBJ2-7, with 7 bases that match TRBD1. J lost 2 bases, V lost 6 bases, and 7 bases had no gene match. Germline CDR1 reads KGHSH; CDR2 reads LQKENI. The CDR3 totals 14 residues.

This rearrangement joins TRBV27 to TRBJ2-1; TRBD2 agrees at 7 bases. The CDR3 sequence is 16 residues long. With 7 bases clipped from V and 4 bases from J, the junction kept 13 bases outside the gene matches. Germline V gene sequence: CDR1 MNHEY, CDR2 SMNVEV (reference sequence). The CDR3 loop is CASKLPLASGYNEQFF. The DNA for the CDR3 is TGTGCCAGCAAGCTCCCCCTGGCTAGCGGTTACAATGAGCAGTTCTTC.

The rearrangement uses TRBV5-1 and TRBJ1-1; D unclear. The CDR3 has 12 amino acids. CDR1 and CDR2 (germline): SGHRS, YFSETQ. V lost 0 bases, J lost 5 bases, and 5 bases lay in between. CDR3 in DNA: TGCGCCAGCAGCTTGGATCTTACTGAAGCTTTCTTT. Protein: CASSLDLTEAFF.

This chain's CDR3 is CASSGGLLSDEQFF. Written as DNA, the CDR3 is TGCGCCAGCAGCGGGGGACTATTGAGCGATGAGCAGTTCTTC. The chain is built from TRBV5-1 and TRBJ2-1, with 7 bases identical to TRBD2. This CDR3 spans 14 amino acids. V lost 4 bases and J lost 8; bases outside the gene matches: 9. The germline gives CDR1 SGHRS, CDR2 YFSETQ.

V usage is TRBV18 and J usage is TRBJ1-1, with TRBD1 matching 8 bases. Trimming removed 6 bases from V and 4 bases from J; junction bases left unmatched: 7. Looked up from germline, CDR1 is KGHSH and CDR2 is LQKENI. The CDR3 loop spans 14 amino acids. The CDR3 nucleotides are TGTGCCAGCTCGGGCGGACAGGGCTCCACTGAAGCTTTCTTT. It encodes CASSGGQGSTEAFF.

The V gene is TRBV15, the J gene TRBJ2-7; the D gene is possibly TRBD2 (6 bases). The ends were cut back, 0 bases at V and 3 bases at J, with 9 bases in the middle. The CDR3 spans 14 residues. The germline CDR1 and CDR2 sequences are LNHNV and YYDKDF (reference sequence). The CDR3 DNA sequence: TGTGCCACCAGCAGAGATAGCGGACGCTACGAGCAGTACTTC. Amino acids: CATSRDSGRYEQYF.

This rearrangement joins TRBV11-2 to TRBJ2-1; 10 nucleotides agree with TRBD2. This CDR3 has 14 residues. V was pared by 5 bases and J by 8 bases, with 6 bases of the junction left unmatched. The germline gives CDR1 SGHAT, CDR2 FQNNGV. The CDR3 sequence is CASSLAGAYDEQFF. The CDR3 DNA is TGTGCCAGCAGCCTAGCGGGAGCTTATGATGAGCAGTTCTTC.

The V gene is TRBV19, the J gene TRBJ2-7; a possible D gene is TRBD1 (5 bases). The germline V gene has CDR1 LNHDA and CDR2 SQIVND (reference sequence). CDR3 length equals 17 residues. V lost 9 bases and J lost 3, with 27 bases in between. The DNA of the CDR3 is TGTGCCAGACAAGCTCTACCTACCGATGCAGGGTGCTACGAGCAGTACTTC. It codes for CARQALPTDAGCYEQYF.